The clone carrying this T cell receptor (beta chain) occurred many times. What it recognizes is unknown. Every isolated RNA sample was fully reverse transcribed, so sequencing captured expressed TCRB transcripts. Assay: immunoSEQ multiplex PCR; the TCRdb copy retains only in-frame clones and omits some. The sample lists approximately 150,000 clones, less than 15% occurring once. This sample is part of a study of beta chain features in type 1 diabetes. Study information: Age and gender were similar between patients and healthy donors, as were cell yields.

Germline V gives CDR1 MNHEY, CDR2 SMNVEV (reference sequence). V was shortened by 5 bases and J by 10 bases, with 21 bases between the two germline ends. The CDR3 loop spans 16 amino acids. Regarding the study as a whole: Type 1 diabetes patients had TCRB CDR3s that were shorter (moderately but significantly so) in all four CD4+ subsets. In cDNA sequencing, cells with high TCR expression could be over-represented.

The single heparinised draw taken from each donor contained around 110 mL of blood on average. Isolation of CD4+ naive, central memory, regulatory and stem cell-like memory cells was achieved by sorting via CD45RO/CCR7/CD25/CD127/CD95/CD27. This clonotype originated in a man aged 18 to 30 with type 1 diabetes. V usage is TRBV27 and J usage is TRBJ1-6, with a weak D call TRBD1 (6 bases). The sample was central memory CD4+ T cells from blood. CDR3 bases: TGTGCCAGCAGTGCTACACCACAGGGAAGGGGCTCACCCCTCCACTTT. Protein: CASSATPQGRGSPLHF.